The next 5 T cell receptor beta chains were all read from a single sample in a study of T cell repertoires in cytomegalovirus infection. TCRdb processed the reads anew with MiXCR; each CDR3 protein has one entry. The sample yields under 200,000 distinct CDR3 sequences, about 28% seen once. Sample: PBMCs. These receptors originate from a human donor in good health (CMV status not recorded). Some clones in this sample may be carry-over from other donors' samples.

The V call is TRBV7-8, the J call TRBJ1-6; tentatively, D is TRBD1 (5 bases). V was pared by 1 base and J by 10 bases, with 14 bases between. This CDR3 comprises 15 residues. The germline V gene has CDR1 SGHVS and CDR2 FQNEAQ. CDR3 in amino acids: CASSLVGRVQSPLHF. The CDR3 bases are TGTGCCAGCAGCTTAGTTGGCAGGGTCCAATCACCCCTCCACTTT.

This clonotype was detected many times. This chain links TRBV7-9 with TRBJ1-4, with a weak D call TRBD1 (5 bases). The CDR3 runs to 14 residues. V lost 5 bases and J 0 bases, leaving 7 bases between the germline ends. Germline V gene lookup returns CDR1 SEHNR and CDR2 FQNEAQ (reference sequence). The CDR3 sequence: CASSPGATNEKLFF. CDR3 sequence (DNA): TGTGCCAGCAGCCCGGGGGCAACTAATGAAAAACTGTTTTTT.

This chain links TRBV7-9 with TRBJ2-5, with 8 bases identical to TRBD1. The CDR3 spans 15 residues. J was trimmed by 2 bases and V by 3 bases; bases with no gene match: 5. Looked up from germline, CDR1 is SEHNR and CDR2 is FQNEAQ (reference sequence). This chain's CDR3 is CASSFQGAGQETQYF. CDR3 DNA: TGTGCCAGCAGCTTTCAGGGGGCAGGGCAAGAGACCCAGTACTTC.

V is TRBV4-1 and J is TRBJ2-2, with no clear D. Trimming left V 4 bases short and J 0 bases short, with 9 bases between. The CDR3 has 15 residues. Germline CDR1 is MGHRA and CDR2 is YSYEKL. The CDR3 region has the DNA TGCGCCAGCAGCCTGGACGGCGCGAACACCGGGGAGCTGTTTTTT. Translation gives CASSLDGANTGELFF.

The genes are TRBV5-8 and TRBJ1-5; weak D call: TRBD1 (5 bases). V was clipped by 5 bases and J by 4 bases, with 16 bases between them. This CDR3 comprises 15 residues. Germline loops: CDR1 SGHTS, CDR2 YDEGEE. This chain's CDR3 is CASSLQAFENQPQHF. The CDR3 nucleotides are TGTGCCAGCAGTCTACAGGCTTTCGAGAATCAGCCCCAGCATTTT.